The 18 T cell receptor beta chains given below trace back to one sample, sequenced in a study of post-analysis software for immune sequencing data. No antigen has been assigned to these receptors. General study points: Patients had higher frequencies than controls of about five TRBV segments, including TRBV5-6, TRBV5-1 and TRBV20-1.

TCR beta cDNA libraries had unique molecular identifiers. TCRdb re-called the PCR reads through MiXCR, storing one row per CDR3 protein. Found here are approximately 730,000 distinct CDR3 sequences, under 60% of them singletons; the top ten hold roughly 4.5%. Material: blood. The origin of the receptors is a girl aged 5-17 years with multiple sclerosis.

There are a few counts of this clonotype. This chain uses TRBV6-2 or TRBV6-3 with TRBJ2-4; no reliable D call. Germline CDR1 is MNHEY and CDR2 is SVGEGT. V was trimmed by 2 bases and J by 8 bases, leaving 7 bases between them. The CDR3 extends over 12 amino acids. The CDR3 region is CASSYRPDIQYF. CDR3 coding DNA: TGTGCCAGCAGTTACCGCCCGGACATTCAGTACTTC.

This clonotype was observed a few times. The chain carries TRBV25-1 and TRBJ1-2; weak D call: TRBD1 (6 bases). V was shortened by 1 base and J by 8 bases, with 11 bases between the two germline ends. CDR3 length equals 13 residues. The V gene's germline CDR1 is MGHDK and CDR2 SYGVNS. The DNA for the CDR3 is TGTGCCAGCAGTGAATTCGAGGGGGACGGCTACACCTTC. Protein sequence: CASSEFEGDGYTF.

This clonotype was seen a handful of times. V is TRBV10-1 and J is TRBJ2-1; the D gene is possibly TRBD1 (6 bases). The CDR3 loop spans 15 amino acids. The V end was cut by 0 bases, the J end by 4 bases, with 10 bases between. CDR1 and CDR2 from the germline V gene are WNHNN and SYGVQD (reference sequence). The CDR3 nucleotides are TGCGCCAGCAGTGAGTCGGGGGCGGGTTACAATGAGCAGTTCTTC. The encoded protein is CASSESGAGYNEQFF.

This clonotype was detected only a few times. The chain uses TRBV29-1 and TRBJ2-4, with 7 bases lining up with TRBD1. The DNA end lines up better with TRBJ2-7; the J call may be wrong. CDR3 length: 13 amino acids. From germline, CDR1 is SQVTM and CDR2 ANQGSEA. The CDR3 bases are TGCAGCGTCGGAAACAGGGGTATCTACGAGCAGTACTTC. It specifies CSVGNRGIYEQYF.

V and J are TRBV10-3 and TRBJ2-7, with D possibly being TRBD1 (5 bases). CDR1 is ENHRY, CDR2 SYGVKD, per germline. Trimming cost V 4 bases and J 3 bases, with 19 bases left between them. The CDR3 has 16 amino acids. Written as DNA, the CDR3 is TGTGCCATCAGTGCTGGACCCAGCATAGGGGACTACGAGCAGTACTTC. Translation gives CAISAGPSIGDYEQYF.

V gene TRBV7-3 combines with J gene TRBJ2-1; D tentatively reads TRBD1 or TRBD2 (5 bases each). Per the germline V gene, CDR1 is SGHTA and CDR2 is FQGTGA. The CDR3 sequence is 16 residues long. V was cut by 4 bases and J by 0 bases, with 13 bases left in between. The DNA for the CDR3 is TGTGCCAGCAGCTCAGGACTGGGGCACTCCTACAATGAGCAGTTCTTC. Protein: CASSSGLGHSYNEQFF.

V usage is TRBV7-2 and J usage is TRBJ1-1; 9 bases are a match to TRBD1. With V trimmed by 2 bases and J by 5 bases, 6 bases remained unmatched. Germline CDR1 reads SGHTA; CDR2 reads FQGNSA. CDR3 length: 15 amino acids. The CDR3 sequence: CASSLWDRAGTEAFF. The CDR3 coding sequence is TGTGCCAGCAGCTTATGGGACAGGGCGGGGACTGAAGCTTTCTTT.

The chain couples TRBV5-1 to TRBJ2-5; the D gene could be TRBD1 or TRBD2 (5 bases each). Trimming removed 4 bases at V and 2 bases at J, with 15 bases between. Germline values: CDR1 SGHRS, CDR2 YFSETQ. The CDR3 consists of 15 residues. This chain's CDR3 is CASSPRDAGQETQYF. The CDR3 DNA reads TGCGCCAGCAGCCCAAGGGACGCCGGGCAAGAGACCCAGTACTTC.

This sequence joins TRBV20-1 and TRBJ2-5; 8 bases are shared with TRBD1. J gave up 5 bases and V 6 bases, and 5 bases lay outside the gene matches. There are 12 residues in the CDR3. CDR1 and CDR2 from the germline V gene are DFQATT and SNEGSKA (reference sequence). The CDR3 coding sequence is TGCAGTGCGTATGACAGGGGTGAGACCCAGTACTTC. This codes for CSAYDRGETQYF.

The chain has TRBV6-2 or TRBV6-3 and TRBJ2-7; a possible D gene is TRBD1 (5 bases). Trimming removed 0 bases from V and 2 bases from J, with 11 bases in between. CDR1 is MNHEY and CDR2 is SVGEGT in the germline V gene. The CDR3 totals 15 residues. The CDR3 nucleotides are TGTGCCAGCAGTTACTCGCCGCGGACACCCTACGAGCAGTACTTC. Translating it yields CASSYSPRTPYEQYF.

This chain uses TRBV7-8 with TRBJ2-5; D might be TRBD2 (6 bases). In germline, CDR1 is SGHVS, CDR2 FQNEAQ. Trimming pared 8 bases from V and 4 bases from J, leaving 14 bases between. The CDR3 covers 13 residues. This CDR3 reads CASVAGGAETQYF. The CDR3 coding sequence is TGTGCCAGCGTAGCCGGAGGGGCAGAGACCCAGTACTTC.

The J gene is TRBJ2-7, the V gene TRBV12-3 or TRBV12-4, with D unresolved. The CDR3 runs 15 residues. The V end was cut by 4 bases, the J end by 5 bases, with 18 bases between. CDR3 loop: CASSSGPQATNEQYF. As DNA, the CDR3 is TGTGCCAGCAGTTCCGGCCCCCAGGCAACTAACGAGCAGTACTTC.

J is TRBJ2-5 and V is TRBV29-1, with 7 positions matching TRBD1. The CDR3 loop spans 13 amino acids. CDR1 is SQVTM, CDR2 ANQGSEA, per germline. The V and J ends lost 6 bases and 2 bases, in that order; junction bases with no gene match: 6. The CDR3 reads CSVVDRAQETQYF. The DNA of the CDR3 is TGCAGCGTCGTAGACAGGGCTCAAGAGACCCAGTACTTC.

This clonotype appeared a few times. V usage is TRBV29-1 and J usage is TRBJ1-4; D gene uncertain. The V end lost 4 bases, the J end lost 2 bases, and 14 bases lay between the germline ends. This CDR3 is built from 15 residues. CDR1 is SQVTM, CDR2 ANQGSEA, per germline. CDR3 protein: CSVGESKDTNEKLFF. CDR3 DNA: TGCAGCGTTGGGGAGAGTAAGGATACTAATGAAAAACTGTTTTTT. The full variable domain, in which reference TRBV29-1 and TRBJ1-4 provide the parts outside the CDR3, is SAVISQKPSRDICQRGTSLTIQCQVDSQVTMMFWYRQQPGQSLTLIATANQGSEATYESGFVIDKFPISRPNLTFSTLTVSNMSPEDSSIYLCSVGESKDTNEKLFFGSGTQLSVL.

The rearrangement uses TRBV29-1 and TRBJ2-3, with D unresolved. This CDR3 is built from 14 residues. Germline CDR1 SQVTM, CDR2 ANQGSEA. V lost 3 bases, J lost 4 bases, and 14 bases lay in between. Here the CDR3 reads CSVETVLVPDTQYF. The CDR3 DNA reads TGCAGCGTTGAGACCGTCCTTGTCCCAGATACGCAGTATTTT.

This clonotype was counted between two and nine times. The rearrangement joins TRBV20-1 to TRBJ2-1; the match to TRBD1 covers 7 bases. Trimming at V came to 5 bases and at J to 9 bases, leaving 13 bases not matched to a gene. This CDR3 has 14 residues. The germline V gene has CDR1 DFQATT and CDR2 SNEGSKA (reference sequence). The CDR3 coding sequence is TGCAGTGCTCCTGCCGGGACAGACTTCCCTGAGCAGTTCTTC. Protein product: CSAPAGTDFPEQFF.

The chain combines TRBV5-1 with TRBJ2-3; D might be TRBD1 or TRBD2, each matching 6 bases. V was cut by 3 bases and J by 3 bases, with 14 bases left in between. CDR3 length: 15 amino acids. Germline lookup yields CDR1 SGHRS and CDR2 YFSETQ. The CDR3 protein is CASSWSGAWTDTQYF. CDR3 nucleotide sequence: TGCGCCAGCAGCTGGTCGGGGGCGTGGACAGATACGCAGTATTTT.

This clonotype has just a few counts. The junction departs from the called germline gene at one end, perhaps through a read error. The rearrangement uses TRBV15 and TRBJ2-5; 7 bases are shared with TRBD1. The last part of the DNA fits TRBJ2-7 better; the J call may be wrong. In germline, CDR1 is LNHNV, CDR2 YYDKDF (reference sequence). This CDR3 comprises 14 residues. The CDR3 sequence: CATSSPTGDHEQYF. DNA of the CDR3: TGCGCCACCAGCAGCCCAACAGGGGACCACGAGCAGTACTTC.